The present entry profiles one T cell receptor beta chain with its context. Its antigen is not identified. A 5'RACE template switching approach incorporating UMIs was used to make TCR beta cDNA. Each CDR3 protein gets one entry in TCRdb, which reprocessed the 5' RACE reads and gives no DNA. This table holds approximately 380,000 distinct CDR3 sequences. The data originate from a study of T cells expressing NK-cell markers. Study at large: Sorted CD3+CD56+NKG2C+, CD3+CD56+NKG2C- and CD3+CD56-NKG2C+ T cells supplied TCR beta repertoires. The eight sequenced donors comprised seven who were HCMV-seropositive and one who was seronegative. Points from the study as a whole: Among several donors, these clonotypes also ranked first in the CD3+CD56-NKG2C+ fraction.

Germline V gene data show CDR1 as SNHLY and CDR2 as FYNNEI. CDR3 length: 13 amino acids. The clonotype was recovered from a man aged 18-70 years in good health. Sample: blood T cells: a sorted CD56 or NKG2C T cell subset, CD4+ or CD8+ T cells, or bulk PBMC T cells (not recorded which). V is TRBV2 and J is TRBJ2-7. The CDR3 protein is CASSVRAPYEQYF.